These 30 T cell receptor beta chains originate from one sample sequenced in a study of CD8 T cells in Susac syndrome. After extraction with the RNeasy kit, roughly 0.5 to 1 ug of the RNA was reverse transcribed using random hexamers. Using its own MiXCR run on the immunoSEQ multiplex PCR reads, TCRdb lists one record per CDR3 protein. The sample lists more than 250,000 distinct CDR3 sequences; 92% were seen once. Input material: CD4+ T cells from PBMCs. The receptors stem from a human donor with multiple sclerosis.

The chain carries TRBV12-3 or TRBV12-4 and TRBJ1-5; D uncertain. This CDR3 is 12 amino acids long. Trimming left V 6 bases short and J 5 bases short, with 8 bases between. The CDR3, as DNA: TGTGCCAGCAGCCACTCGGATCAGCCCCAGCATTTT. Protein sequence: CASSHSDQPQHF.

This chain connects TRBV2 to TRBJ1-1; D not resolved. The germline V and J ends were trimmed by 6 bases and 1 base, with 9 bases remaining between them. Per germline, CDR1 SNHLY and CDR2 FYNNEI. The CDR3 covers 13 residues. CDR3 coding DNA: TGTGCCAGCAGAGACCTGGAGAACACTGAAGCTTTCTTT. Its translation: CASRDLENTEAFF.

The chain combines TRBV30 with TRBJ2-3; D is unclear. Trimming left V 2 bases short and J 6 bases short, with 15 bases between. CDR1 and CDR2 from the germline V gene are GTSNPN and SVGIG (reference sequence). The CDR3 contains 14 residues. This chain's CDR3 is CAWSLTPVEDTQYF. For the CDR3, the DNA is TGTGCCTGGAGTCTGACCCCGGTCGAGGATACGCAGTATTTT.

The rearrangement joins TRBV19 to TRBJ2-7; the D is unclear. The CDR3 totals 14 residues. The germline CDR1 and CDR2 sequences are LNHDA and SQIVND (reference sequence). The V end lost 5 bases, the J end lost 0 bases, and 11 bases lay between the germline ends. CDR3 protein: CASSARWSSYEQYF. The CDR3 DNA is TGTGCCAGTAGTGCACGATGGAGCTCCTACGAGCAGTACTTC.

The CDR3 coding sequence is TGTGCCAGCAGTCCTCTCTACCGGTTAGCCAAAAACATTCAGTACTTC. This sequence encodes CASSPLYRLAKNIQYF. This rearrangement joins TRBV28 to TRBJ2-4; unclear D gene. The CDR3 consists of 16 residues. Germline V gene sequence: CDR1 MDHEN, CDR2 SYDVKM. V lost 5 bases to trimming and J lost 0 bases, with 14 bases between them.

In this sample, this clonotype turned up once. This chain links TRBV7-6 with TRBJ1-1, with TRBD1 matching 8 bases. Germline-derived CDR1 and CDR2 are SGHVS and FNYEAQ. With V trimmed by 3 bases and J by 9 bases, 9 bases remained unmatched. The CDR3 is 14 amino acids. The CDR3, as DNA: TGTGCCAGCAGCTTGCCCGGAGGACAGGGTAAAGCTTTCTTT. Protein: CASSLPGGQGKAFF.

For the CDR3, the DNA is TGTGCCAGCACCTGGGGACTAGCTGACACCGGGGAGCTGTTTTTT. Translated: CASTWGLADTGELFF. The gene calls are TRBV6-2 or TRBV6-3 and TRBJ2-2; 9 bases are shared with TRBD2. The CDR3 extends over 15 amino acids. V was clipped by 7 bases and J by 3 bases; unmatched bases: 6. CDR1 and CDR2 from the germline V gene are MNHEY and SVGEGT.

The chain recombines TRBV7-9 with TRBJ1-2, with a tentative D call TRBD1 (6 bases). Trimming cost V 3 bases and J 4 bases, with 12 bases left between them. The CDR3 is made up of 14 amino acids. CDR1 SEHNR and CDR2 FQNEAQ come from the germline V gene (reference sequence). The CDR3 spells CASSLEGGIYGYTF. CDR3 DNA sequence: TGTGCCAGCAGCTTGGAGGGGGGAATCTATGGCTACACCTTC.

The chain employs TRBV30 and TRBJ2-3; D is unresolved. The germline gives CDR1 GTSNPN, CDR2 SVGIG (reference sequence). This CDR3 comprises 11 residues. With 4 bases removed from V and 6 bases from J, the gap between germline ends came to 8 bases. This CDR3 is CAWTVGDTQYF. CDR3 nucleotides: TGTGCCTGGACTGTGGGGGATACGCAGTATTTT.

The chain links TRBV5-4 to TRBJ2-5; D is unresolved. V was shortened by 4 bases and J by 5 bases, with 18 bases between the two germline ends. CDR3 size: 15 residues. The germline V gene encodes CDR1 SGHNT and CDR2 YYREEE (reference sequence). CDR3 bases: TGTGCCAGCAGCCGTACCCCGATTCAACGGGAGACCCAGTACTTC. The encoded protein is CASSRTPIQRETQYF. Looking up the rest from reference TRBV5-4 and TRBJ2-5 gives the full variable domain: ETGVTQSPTHLIKTRGQQVTLRCSSQSGHNTVSWYQQALGQGPQFIFQYYREEENGRGNFPPRFSGLQFPNYSSELNVNALELDDSALYLCASSRTPIQRETQYFGPGTRLLVL.

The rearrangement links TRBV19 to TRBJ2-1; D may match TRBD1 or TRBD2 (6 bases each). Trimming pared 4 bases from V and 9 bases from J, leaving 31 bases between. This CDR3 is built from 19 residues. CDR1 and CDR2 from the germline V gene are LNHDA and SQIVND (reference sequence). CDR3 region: CASSRRGAILSTGDSEQFF. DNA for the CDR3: TGTGCCAGTAGTAGGAGGGGGGCTATTTTATCCACCGGTGACAGTGAGCAGTTCTTC.

CDR3 nucleotides: TGTGCCAGCAGCGTAAGGGCTTGGGACGCTTCAAGTACAAAATACAATGAGCAGTTCTTC. It yields the protein CASSVRAWDASSTKYNEQFF. The rearrangement joins TRBV9 to TRBJ2-1; either TRBD1 or TRBD2 may supply D (5 bases each). The germline CDR1 and CDR2 sequences are SGDLS and YYNGEE. V was shortened by 1 base and J by 4 bases, with 27 bases between the two germline ends. The CDR3 sequence is 20 residues long.

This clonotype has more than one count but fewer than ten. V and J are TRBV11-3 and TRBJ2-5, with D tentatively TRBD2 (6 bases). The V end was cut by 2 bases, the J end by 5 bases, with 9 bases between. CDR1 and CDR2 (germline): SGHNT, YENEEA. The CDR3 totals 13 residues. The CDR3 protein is CASSLNGGETQYF. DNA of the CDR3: TGTGCCAGCAGCTTAAACGGGGGTGAGACCCAGTACTTC.

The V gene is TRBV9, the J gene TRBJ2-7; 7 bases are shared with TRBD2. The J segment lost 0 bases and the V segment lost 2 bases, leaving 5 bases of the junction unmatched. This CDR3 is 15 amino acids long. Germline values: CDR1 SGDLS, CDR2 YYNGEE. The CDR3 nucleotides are TGTGCCAGCAGCGTCTCCGGGACTAACTCCTACGAGCAGTACTTC. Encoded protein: CASSVSGTNSYEQYF. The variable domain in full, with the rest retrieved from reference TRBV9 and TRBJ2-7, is DSGVTQTPKHLITATGQRVTLRCSPRSGDLSVYWYQQSLDQGLQFLIQYYNGEERAKGNILERFSAQQFPDLHSELNLSSLELGDSALYFCASSVSGTNSYEQYFGPGTRLTVT.

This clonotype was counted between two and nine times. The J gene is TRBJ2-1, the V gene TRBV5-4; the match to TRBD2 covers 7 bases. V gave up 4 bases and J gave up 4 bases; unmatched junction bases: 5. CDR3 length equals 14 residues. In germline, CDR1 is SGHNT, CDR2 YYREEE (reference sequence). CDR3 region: CASSRSGAYNEQFF. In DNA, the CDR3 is TGTGCCAGCAGCAGAAGCGGGGCATACAATGAGCAGTTCTTC. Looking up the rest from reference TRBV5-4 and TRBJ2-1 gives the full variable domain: ETGVTQSPTHLIKTRGQQVTLRCSSQSGHNTVSWYQQALGQGPQFIFQYYREEENGRGNFPPRFSGLQFPNYSSELNVNALELDDSALYLCASSRSGAYNEQFFGPGTRLTVL.

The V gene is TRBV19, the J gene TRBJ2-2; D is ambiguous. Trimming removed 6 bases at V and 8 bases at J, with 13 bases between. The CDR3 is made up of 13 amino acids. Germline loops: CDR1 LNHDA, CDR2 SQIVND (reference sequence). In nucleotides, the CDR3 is TGTGCCAGTAGCAATCAGGCACAGGGGGAGCTGTTTTTT. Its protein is CASSNQAQGELFF. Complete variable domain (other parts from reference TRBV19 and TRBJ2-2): DGGITQSPKYLFRKEGQNVTLSCEQNLNHDAMYWYRQDPGQGLRLIYYSQIVNDFQKGDIAEGYSVSREKKESFPLTVTSAQKNPTAFYLCASSNQAQGELFFGEGSRLTVL.

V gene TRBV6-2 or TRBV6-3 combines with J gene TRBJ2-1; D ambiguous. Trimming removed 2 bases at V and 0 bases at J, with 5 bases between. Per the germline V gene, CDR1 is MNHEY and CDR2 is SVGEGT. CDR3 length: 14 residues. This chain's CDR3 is CASSYPSSYNEQFF. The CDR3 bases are TGTGCCAGCAGTTACCCGAGCTCCTACAATGAGCAGTTCTTC.

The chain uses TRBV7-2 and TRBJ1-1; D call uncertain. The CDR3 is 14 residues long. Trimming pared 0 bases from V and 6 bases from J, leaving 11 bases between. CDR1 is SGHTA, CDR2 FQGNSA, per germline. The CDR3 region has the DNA TGTGCCAGCAGCTTAGCGAGGACCGGCTCTGAAGCTTTCTTT. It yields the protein CASSLARTGSEAFF.

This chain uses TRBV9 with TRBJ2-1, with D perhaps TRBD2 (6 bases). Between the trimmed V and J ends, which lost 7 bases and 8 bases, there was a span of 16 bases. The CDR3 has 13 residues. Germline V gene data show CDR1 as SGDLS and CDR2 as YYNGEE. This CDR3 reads CASSGGPRDEQFF. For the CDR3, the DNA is TGTGCCAGCTCTGGAGGGCCTAGGGATGAGCAGTTCTTC.

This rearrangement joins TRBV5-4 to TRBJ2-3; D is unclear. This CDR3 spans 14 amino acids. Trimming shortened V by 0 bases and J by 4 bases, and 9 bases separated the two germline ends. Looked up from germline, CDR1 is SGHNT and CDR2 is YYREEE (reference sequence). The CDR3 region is CASSLEWAADTQYF. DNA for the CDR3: TGTGCCAGCAGCTTGGAGTGGGCGGCAGATACGCAGTATTTT.

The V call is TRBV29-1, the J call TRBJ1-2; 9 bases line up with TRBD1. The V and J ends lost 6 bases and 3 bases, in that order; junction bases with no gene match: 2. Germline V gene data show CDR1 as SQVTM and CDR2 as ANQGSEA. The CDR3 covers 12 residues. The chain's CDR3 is CSVRQGDYGYTF. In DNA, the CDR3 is TGCAGCGTACGACAGGGGGACTATGGCTACACCTTC.

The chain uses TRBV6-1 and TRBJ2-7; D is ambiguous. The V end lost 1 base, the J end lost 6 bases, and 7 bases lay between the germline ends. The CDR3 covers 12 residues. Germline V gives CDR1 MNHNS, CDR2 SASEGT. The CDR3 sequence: CASSEVGFEQYF. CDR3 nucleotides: TGTGCCAGCAGTGAAGTGGGGTTCGAGCAGTACTTC.

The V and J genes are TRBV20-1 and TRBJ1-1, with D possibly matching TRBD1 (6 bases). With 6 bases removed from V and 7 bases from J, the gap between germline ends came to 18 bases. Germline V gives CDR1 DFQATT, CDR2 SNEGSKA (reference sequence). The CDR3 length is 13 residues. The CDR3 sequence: CSARGRALGEAFF. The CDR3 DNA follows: TGCAGTGCCAGGGGCAGGGCCCTTGGTGAAGCTTTCTTT.

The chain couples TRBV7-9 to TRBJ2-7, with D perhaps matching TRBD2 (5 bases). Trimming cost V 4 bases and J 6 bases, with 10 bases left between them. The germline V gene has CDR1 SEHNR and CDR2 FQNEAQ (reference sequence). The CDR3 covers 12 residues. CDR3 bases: TGTGCCAGCAGCTCTTCACGGGGCGAGCAGTACTTC. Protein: CASSSSRGEQYF.

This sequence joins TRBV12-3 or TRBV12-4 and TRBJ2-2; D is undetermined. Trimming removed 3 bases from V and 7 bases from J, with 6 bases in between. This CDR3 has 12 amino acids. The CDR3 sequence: CASSFRGGELFF. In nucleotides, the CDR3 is TGTGCCAGCAGTTTTAGAGGCGGGGAGCTGTTTTTT.

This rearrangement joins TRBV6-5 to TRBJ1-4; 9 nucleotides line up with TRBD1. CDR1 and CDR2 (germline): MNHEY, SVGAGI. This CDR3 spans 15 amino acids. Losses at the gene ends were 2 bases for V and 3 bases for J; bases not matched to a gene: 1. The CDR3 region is CASSYGTGPNEKLFF. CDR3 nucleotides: TGTGCCAGCAGTTACGGGACAGGGCCTAATGAAAAACTGTTTTTT.

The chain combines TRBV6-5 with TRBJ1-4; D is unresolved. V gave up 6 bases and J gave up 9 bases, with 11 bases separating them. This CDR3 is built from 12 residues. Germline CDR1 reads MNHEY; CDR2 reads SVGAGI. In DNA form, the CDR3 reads TGTGCCAGCAGCCGGACCCGGAAAAAACTGTTTTTT. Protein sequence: CASSRTRKKLFF.

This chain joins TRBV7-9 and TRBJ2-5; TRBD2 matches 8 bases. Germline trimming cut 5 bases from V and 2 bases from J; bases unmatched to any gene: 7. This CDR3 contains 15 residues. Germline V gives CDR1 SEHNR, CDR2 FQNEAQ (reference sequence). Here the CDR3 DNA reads TGTGCCAGCAGCGGAGGCGGGGGGCTACAAGAGACCCAGTACTTC. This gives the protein CASSGGGGLQETQYF. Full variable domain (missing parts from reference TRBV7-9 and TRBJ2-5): DTGVSQNPRHKITKRGQNVTFRCDPISEHNRLYWYRQTLGQGPEFLTYFQNEAQLEKSRLLSDRFSAERPKGSFSTLEIQRTEQGDSAMYLCASSGGGGLQETQYFGPGTRLLVL.

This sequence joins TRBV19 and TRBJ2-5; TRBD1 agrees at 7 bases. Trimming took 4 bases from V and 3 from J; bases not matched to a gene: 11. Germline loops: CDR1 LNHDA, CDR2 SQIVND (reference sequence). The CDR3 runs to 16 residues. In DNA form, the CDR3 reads TGTGCCAGTAGTAGGGCCACCGGGACAGTAAAAGAGACCCAGTACTTC. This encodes CASSRATGTVKETQYF.

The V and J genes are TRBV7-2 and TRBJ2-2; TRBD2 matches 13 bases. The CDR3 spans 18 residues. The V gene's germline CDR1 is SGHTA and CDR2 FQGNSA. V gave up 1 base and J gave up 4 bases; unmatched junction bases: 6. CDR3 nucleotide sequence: TGTGCCAGCAGCTTAGGAAGACTAGCGGGAGGAGGCACCGGGGAGCTGTTTTTT. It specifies CASSLGRLAGGGTGELFF.